This TCR beta chain derives from a study of cytomegalovirus exposure and HLA in healthy donors. Looking at the study overall: In an earlier analysis, 117 million unique TCR beta sequences were found from some 200 million T cells.

The CDR3 loop spans 13 amino acids. The germline V and J ends were trimmed by 5 bases and 1 base, with 7 bases remaining between them. The germline V gene has CDR1 SGHAT and CDR2 FQNNGV. 13 Jbeta primers and 60 Vbeta primers were used for the PCR. The authors' processing: Per a later analysis, the number of unique TCR beta chains was around 80 million, of which 10 million to 11 million were shared. Only in-frame clones appear in the TCRdb table, and some are missing; sequencing was by immunoSEQ multiplex PCR. That table supplies the V and J calls and clone size; D and trimming were determined from the DNA. The table lists approximately 110,000 clones, 80% to 85% of them singletons.

The chain combines TRBV11-2 with TRBJ2-3, with D tentatively TRBD2 (6 bases). The TCR sequence derives from a man aged 25-45 years in good health and CMV-seropositive. The sequencing sample was made of PBMCs. The CDR3 nucleotides are TGTGCCAGCAGCCCGGGGGGCACAGATACGCAGTATTTT. Protein product: CASSPGGTDTQYF. The variable domain in full, with the rest retrieved from reference TRBV11-2 and TRBJ2-3, is EAGVAQSPRYKIIEKRQSVAFWCNPISGHATLYWYQQILGQGPKLLIQFQNNGVVDDSQLPKDRFSAERLKGVDSTLKIQPAKLEDSAVYLCASSPGGTDTQYFGPGTRLTVL.